A selection of T cell receptor beta chains follows, all from one sample in a study of cytomegalovirus exposure and HLA in healthy donors. Assay used: immunoSEQ multiplex PCR; TCRdb lists only in-frame clones, some missing. The data hold more than 95,000 clones, with 15% to 20% observed a single time. What was sequenced was PBMCs. These receptors were obtained from a female donor in good health and CMV-seropositive. Both conserved end residues are part of each CDR3. D genes are given only for firm matches. A clone size is listed for some rows: how often the clone was seen (once, few, many), or a class if it is expanded.

CASSALGQGGYGYTF | TGTGCCAGCAGCGCGTTAGGACAGGGCGGCTATGGCTACACCTTC | NA | TRBJ1-2 | TRBD1 | TRBV9
CASSEVEDRGPDNSNQPQHF | TGTGCCAGCAGTGAAGTGGAGGACAGGGGGCCGGATAATAGCAATCAGCCCCAGCATTTT | few | TRBJ1-5 | TRBD1 | TRBV6-1
CASSFAGQMNTEAFF | TGTGCCAGCAGCTTCGCAGGACAAATGAACACTGAAGCTTTCTTT | few | TRBJ1-1 | NA | TRBV11-2
CASSLAGGYNEQFF | TGTGCCAGCAGTCTAGCGGGAGGGTACAATGAGCAGTTCTTC | NA | TRBJ2-1 | TRBD2 | TRBV28
CASSKTGTTTYEQYF | TGCGCCAGCAGCAAAACCGGGACTACGACCTACGAGCAGTACTTC | few | TRBJ2-7 | TRBD2 | TRBV5-1
CASRAAGLNEKLFF | TGTGCCAGCAGGGCGGCAGGGCTCAATGAAAAACTGTTTTTT | NA | TRBJ1-4 | NA | TRBV5-4
CASSLGGAAEGGELFF | TGTGCCAGCAGCTTAGGGGGAGCGGCTGAGGGCGGGGAGCTGTTTTTT | few | TRBJ2-2 | NA | TRBV7-2
CASSFSGANVLTF | TGTGCCAGCAGCTTCAGTGGGGCCAACGTCCTGACTTTC | few | TRBJ2-6 | NA | TRBV28
CASSPPGQPYEQYF | TGTGCCAGCTCACCTCCGGGACAGCCCTACGAGCAGTACTTC | few | TRBJ2-7 | TRBD1 | TRBV18
CASASQGDEQFF | TGTGCCAGCGCCTCTCAGGGCGATGAGCAGTTCTTC | few | TRBJ2-1 | NA | TRBV9
CASSHSGGFGDTQYF | TGTGCCAGCAGCCACAGCGGGGGGTTTGGGGATACGCAGTATTTT | few | TRBJ2-3 | TRBD2 | TRBV4-2
CSVFSGELNYGYTF | TGCAGCGTTTTTTCAGGGGAGTTAAACTATGGCTACACCTTC | NA | TRBJ1-2 | NA | TRBV29-1
CATSRSTANYGYTF | TGTGCCACCAGCAGATCGACAGCTAACTATGGCTACACCTTC | NA | TRBJ1-2 | NA | TRBV15
CASSFEGDYGYTF | TGTGCCAGCAGCTTCGAAGGGGATTATGGCTACACCTTC | few | TRBJ1-2 | NA | TRBV7-9
CASSPILITGGSEAFF | TGTGCCAGCTCACCAATATTAATTACAGGGGGCTCTGAAGCTTTCTTT | NA | TRBJ1-1 | TRBD1 | TRBV18
CASSLGAQEPLHF | TGTGCCAGCAGCTTAGGGGCCCAGGAACCCCTCCACTTT | NA | TRBJ1-6 | NA | TRBV11-3
CASSFPTSGTDTQYF | TGTGCCAGCAGTTTCCCGACTAGCGGCACAGATACGCAGTATTTT | few | TRBJ2-3 | TRBD2 | TRBV27
CASRPLRGSSYEQYF | TGTGCCAGCCGACCGTTGCGCGGGAGCTCCTACGAGCAGTACTTC | few | TRBJ2-7 | TRBD2 | TRBV6-5
CASCASTGTSGPAYF | TGTGCCAGCTGCGCATCAACCGGGACTAGCGGGCCTGCGTACTTC | few | TRBJ2-4 | TRBD2 | TRBV28
CASKRSAEAFF | TGTGCCAGTAAGCGGTCTGCTGAAGCTTTCTTT | NA | TRBJ1-1 | NA | TRBV19
CASSLYVRVNYGYTF | TGTGCCAGCAGCTTGTACGTCCGGGTGAACTATGGCTACACCTTC | few | TRBJ1-2 | NA | TRBV5-4
CASSEEGTGAPSQETQYF | TGTGCCAGCAGTGAAGAGGGGACAGGGGCCCCCTCACAAGAGACCCAGTACTTC | NA | TRBJ2-5 | TRBD1 | TRBV6-1
CASKFGTQETQYF | TGTGCCAGCAAATTCGGGACACAAGAGACCCAGTACTTC | few | TRBJ2-5 | NA | TRBV6-1